The clone carrying this T cell receptor (beta chain) was detected only once. The V end was cut by 2 bases, the J end by 3 bases, with 23 bases between. Germline V CDR1 and CDR2: SGHAT, FQNNGV. CDR3 length: 18 amino acids. Assay used: immunoSEQ multiplex PCR; TCRdb lists only in-frame clones, some missing. In the table there are almost 90,000 clones, roughly 94% of which are singletons. The data were obtained in a study of technical replicates of blood from a few donors. Sequenced: T cells isolated from PBMCs. The rearrangement uses TRBV11-2 and TRBJ2-7, with D possibly matching TRBD2 (6 bases). The source of this sequence is a human donor in good health. CDR3 nucleotides: TGTGCCAGCAGCTTATTGTCCCTAGGCTCGGGGGACGACTACGAGCAGTACTTC. It yields the protein CASSLLSLGSGDDYEQYF.